The 18 T cell receptor beta chains listed next were all sequenced from one sample in a study of blood T cell repertoires in COVID-19. Produced via immunoSEQ multiplex PCR; TCRdb's table is partial and in-frame only. Of about 400,000 clones listed, 88% were seen once; the top ten hold 2% to 2.5%. The sample consisted of PBMCs or T cells enriched from blood (not recorded which). These receptors came from a woman aged 40 to 50 with acute COVID-19.

The table lists this clone with a count of one. The chain recombines TRBV7-2 with TRBJ2-1, with 11 bases lining up with TRBD2. The germline CDR1 and CDR2 sequences are SGHTA and FQGNSA. The CDR3 extends over 15 amino acids. Losses at the gene ends were 5 bases for V and 4 bases for J; bases not matched to a gene: 4. As DNA, the CDR3 is TGTGCCAGCAGCCGTACTAGCGGGGGTTACAATGAGCAGTTCTTC. Translating it yields CASSRTSGGYNEQFF.

The J gene is TRBJ2-2, the V gene TRBV30; 8 nucleotides line up with TRBD2. Germline trimming cut 3 bases from V and 1 base from J; bases unmatched to any gene: 4. This CDR3 comprises 15 residues. Germline assignment: CDR1 GTSNPN and CDR2 SVGIG (reference sequence). DNA for the CDR3: TGTGCCTGGAGCCCCAGCGGGGGGAACACCGGGGAGCTGTTTTTT. It codes for CAWSPSGGNTGELFF.

This rearrangement joins TRBV25-1 to TRBJ1-5, with D uncertain. CDR1 and CDR2 (germline): MGHDK, SYGVNS. There are 14 residues in the CDR3. The ends were cut back, 2 bases at V and 0 bases at J, with 5 bases in the middle. The CDR3 DNA follows: TGTGCCAGCAGTGAACAGGTTAGCAATCAGCCCCAGCATTTT. As protein: CASSEQVSNQPQHF. Complete variable domain (other parts from reference TRBV25-1 and TRBJ1-5): EADIYQTPRYLVIGTGKKITLECSQTMGHDKMYWYQQDPGMELHLIHYSYGVNSTEKGDLSSESTVSRIRTEHFPLTLESARPSHTSQYLCASSEQVSNQPQHFGDGTRLSIL.

A single count supports this clone. This chain joins TRBV11-2 and TRBJ2-5; TRBD2 matches at 7 bases. Germline lookup yields CDR1 SGHAT and CDR2 FQNNGV. This CDR3 contains 13 residues. After removal of 5 bases from V and 7 bases from J, the junction contained 7 bases not matched to a gene. The CDR3 sequence: CASSPGASGTQYF. CDR3 bases: TGTGCCAGCAGCCCCGGGGCTAGCGGGACCCAGTACTTC.

V and J are TRBV19 and TRBJ1-6, with a weak D call TRBD1 (5 bases). The CDR3 is 16 amino acids. Germline V gene lookup returns CDR1 LNHDA and CDR2 SQIVND (reference sequence). V dropped 9 bases and J dropped 5 bases, with 20 bases sitting between them. CDR3 DNA sequence: TGTGCCAGCAGATCAGGAGCCGGAGGGGATAATTCACCCCTCCACTTT. Translated, it gives CASRSGAGGDNSPLHF. The complete variable domain, with remaining parts taken from reference TRBV19 and TRBJ1-6, reads DGGITQSPKYLFRKEGQNVTLSCEQNLNHDAMYWYRQDPGQGLRLIYYSQIVNDFQKGDIAEGYSVSREKKESFPLTVTSAQKNPTAFYLCASRSGAGGDNSPLHFGNGTRLTVT.

The chain combines TRBV30 with TRBJ1-1, with 11 bases lining up with TRBD1. The germline V gene has CDR1 GTSNPN and CDR2 SVGIG (reference sequence). The CDR3 covers 14 residues. V dropped 1 base and J dropped 5; count of bases not matched to a gene: 3. In nucleotides, the CDR3 is TGTGCCTGGAGTGGGGGACAGGGGGGAACTGAAGCTTTCTTT. Translating it yields CAWSGGQGGTEAFF.

The CDR3 is CASSLNVGQGETQYF. The CDR3 DNA follows: TGTGCCAGCAGCTTGAATGTCGGACAGGGGGAGACCCAGTACTTC. This chain uses TRBV5-5 with TRBJ2-5; 9 nucleotides agree with TRBD1. There are 15 residues in the CDR3. Germline V CDR1 and CDR2: SGHKS, YYEKEE (reference sequence). With V trimmed by 1 base and J by 5 bases, 6 bases remained unmatched. The whole variable domain, remainder taken from reference TRBV5-5 and TRBJ2-5, is DAGVTQSPTHLIKTRGQQVTLRCSPISGHKSVSWYQQVLGQGPQFIFQYYEKEERGRGNFPDRFSARQFPNYSSELNVNALLLGDSALYLCASSLNVGQGETQYFGPGTRLLVL.

The V call is TRBV27, the J call TRBJ2-1; 7 bases align to TRBD1. Germline CDR1 reads MNHEY; CDR2 reads SMNVEV (reference sequence). J was trimmed by 8 bases and V by 3 bases; bases with no gene match: 7. The CDR3 has 14 residues. The chain's CDR3 is CASSFLGGVDEQFF. The CDR3 DNA reads as TGTGCCAGCAGTTTCTTAGGGGGCGTGGATGAGCAGTTCTTC.

V is TRBV19 and J is TRBJ1-1; no reliable D call. The CDR3 loop spans 13 amino acids. V shed 5 bases and J shed 5 bases, with 12 bases lying between them. CDR1 is LNHDA and CDR2 is SQIVND in the germline V gene (reference sequence). CDR3 in DNA: TGTGCCAGTAGTCCAGGAGGAGAGACTGAAGCTTTCTTT. Translating gives CASSPGGETEAFF.

J is TRBJ1-1 and V is TRBV5-4; D is perhaps TRBD1 (5 bases). The CDR3 runs to 13 residues. V was cut by 4 bases and J by 1 base, with 8 bases left in between. Germline CDR1 is SGHNT and CDR2 is YYREEE (reference sequence). The CDR3 nucleotides read TGTGCCAGCAGCAAGGACACGAACACTGAAGCTTTCTTT. It translates to CASSKDTNTEAFF.

The chain links TRBV10-3 to TRBJ1-3, with 8 positions matching TRBD1. Germline lookup yields CDR1 ENHRY and CDR2 SYGVKD. V was pared by 2 bases and J by 3 bases, with 9 bases of the junction left unmatched. The CDR3 is 17 residues long. The CDR3 sequence is CAISESIQGAFGNTIYF. The DNA of the CDR3 is TGTGCCATCAGTGAGAGTATTCAGGGGGCATTTGGAAACACCATATATTTT.

The rearrangement joins TRBV9 to TRBJ2-1; 7 bases map to TRBD2. Germline V gives CDR1 SGDLS, CDR2 YYNGEE. This CDR3 has 15 residues. J lost 0 bases, V lost 2 bases, and 2 bases had no gene match. The DNA for the CDR3 is TGTGCCAGCAGCGTTGGGGGGGACTCCTACAATGAGCAGTTCTTC. This translates into CASSVGGDSYNEQFF. The variable domain in full, with the rest retrieved from reference TRBV9 and TRBJ2-1, is DSGVTQTPKHLITATGQRVTLRCSPRSGDLSVYWYQQSLDQGLQFLIQYYNGEERAKGNILERFSAQQFPDLHSELNLSSLELGDSALYFCASSVGGDSYNEQFFGPGTRLTVL.

The rearrangement links TRBV10-1 to TRBJ2-2; no clear D. The CDR3 consists of 14 residues. Trimming took off 7 bases at V and 0 bases at J, with 9 bases between the two ends. From germline, CDR1 is WNHNN and CDR2 SYGVQD (reference sequence). This CDR3 reads CASKATPNTGELFF. CDR3 DNA: TGCGCCAGCAAGGCGACACCGAACACCGGGGAGCTGTTTTTT.

The chain has TRBV7-9 and TRBJ2-2; a possible D gene is TRBD2 (5 bases). Trimming left V 1 base short and J 7 bases short, with 16 bases between. Germline V CDR1 and CDR2: SEHNR, FQNEAQ (reference sequence). The CDR3 has 16 residues. As DNA, the CDR3 is TGTGCCAGCAGCTTAGGACAAACCGGACTCCACGGGGAGCTGTTTTTT. Protein product: CASSLGQTGLHGELFF.

The chain links TRBV15 to TRBJ1-2; D unclear. Germline V gene lookup returns CDR1 LNHNV and CDR2 YYDKDF (reference sequence). The CDR3 is made up of 14 amino acids. V was trimmed by 6 bases and J by 2 bases, leaving 13 bases between them. The CDR3 DNA is TGTGCCACCAGGGCGGCAACCCAAAACTATGGCTACACCTTC. Translated: CATRAATQNYGYTF. Full variable domain (remainder filled in from reference TRBV15 and TRBJ1-2): DAMVIQNPRYQVTQFGKPVTLSCSQTLNHNVMYWYQQKSSQAPKLLFHYYDKDFNNEADTPDNFQSRRPNTSFCFLDIRSPGLGDTAMYLCATRAATQNYGYTFGSGTRLTVV.

This chain connects TRBV2 to TRBJ1-4; D unclear. Germline-derived CDR1 and CDR2 are SNHLY and FYNNEI. The V and J ends lost 0 bases and 4 bases respectively, with 15 bases between them. The CDR3 consists of 17 residues. The CDR3 coding sequence is TGTGCCAGCAGTGAAGCCCCCTACGCAGGTATTAATGAAAAACTGTTTTTT. This encodes CASSEAPYAGINEKLFF. The variable domain in full, with the rest retrieved from reference TRBV2 and TRBJ1-4, is EPEVTQTPSHQVTQMGQEVILRCVPISNHLYFYWYRQILGQKVEFLVSFYNNEISEKSEIFDDQFSVERPDGSNFTLKIRSTKLEDSAMYFCASSEAPYAGINEKLFFGSGTQLSVL.

The chain combines TRBV30 with TRBJ1-6; D is unresolved. The CDR3 runs 14 residues. V lost 0 bases to trimming and J lost 5 bases, with 8 bases between them. Looked up from germline, CDR1 is GTSNPN and CDR2 is SVGIG (reference sequence). The CDR3 protein is CAWSVYRDNSPLHF. In DNA form, the CDR3 reads TGTGCCTGGAGTGTATATCGAGATAATTCACCCCTCCACTTT.

V usage is TRBV2 and J usage is TRBJ2-7; 10 bases align to TRBD1. Germline loops: CDR1 SNHLY, CDR2 FYNNEI. V was pared by 6 bases and J by 2 bases, with 7 bases of the junction left unmatched. The CDR3 extends over 15 amino acids. CDR3 sequence (DNA): TGTGCCAGCAGCCAAGAGGGGACAGGGGCCTACGAGCAGTACTTC. Residues: CASSQEGTGAYEQYF. Based on the CDR3 plus reference TRBV2 and TRBJ2-7, the full variable domain is EPEVTQTPSHQVTQMGQEVILRCVPISNHLYFYWYRQILGQKVEFLVSFYNNEISEKSEIFDDQFSVERPDGSNFTLKIRSTKLEDSAMYFCASSQEGTGAYEQYFGPGTRLTVT.